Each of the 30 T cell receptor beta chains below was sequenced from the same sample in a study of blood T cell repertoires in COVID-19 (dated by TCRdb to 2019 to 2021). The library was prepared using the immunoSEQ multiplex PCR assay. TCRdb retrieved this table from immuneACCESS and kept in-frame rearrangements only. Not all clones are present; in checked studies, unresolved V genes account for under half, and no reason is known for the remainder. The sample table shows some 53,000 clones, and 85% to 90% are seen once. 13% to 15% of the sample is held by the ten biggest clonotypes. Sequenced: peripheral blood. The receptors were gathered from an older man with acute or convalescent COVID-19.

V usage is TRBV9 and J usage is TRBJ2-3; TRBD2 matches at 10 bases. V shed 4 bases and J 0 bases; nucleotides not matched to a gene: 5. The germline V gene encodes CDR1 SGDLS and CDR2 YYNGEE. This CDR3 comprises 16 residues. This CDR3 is CASSTGTSVSTDTQYF. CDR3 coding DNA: TGTGCCAGCAGCACTGGGACTAGCGTAAGCACAGATACGCAGTATTTT. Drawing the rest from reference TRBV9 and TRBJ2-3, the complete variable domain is DSGVTQTPKHLITATGQRVTLRCSPRSGDLSVYWYQQSLDQGLQFLIQYYNGEERAKGNILERFSAQQFPDLHSELNLSSLELGDSALYFCASSTGTSVSTDTQYFGPGTRLTVL.

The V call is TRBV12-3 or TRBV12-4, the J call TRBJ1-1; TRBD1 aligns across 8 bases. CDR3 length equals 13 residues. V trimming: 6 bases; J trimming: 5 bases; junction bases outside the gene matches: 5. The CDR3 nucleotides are TGTGCCAGCAGGGGACAGGTGCTGACTGAAGCTTTCTTT. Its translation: CASRGQVLTEAFF.

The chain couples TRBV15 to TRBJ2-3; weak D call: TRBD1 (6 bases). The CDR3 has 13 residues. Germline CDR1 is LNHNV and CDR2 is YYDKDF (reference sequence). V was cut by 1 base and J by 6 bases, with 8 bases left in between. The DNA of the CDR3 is TGTGCCACCAGCAGAGGGACAGTGGATACGCAGTATTTT. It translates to CATSRGTVDTQYF.

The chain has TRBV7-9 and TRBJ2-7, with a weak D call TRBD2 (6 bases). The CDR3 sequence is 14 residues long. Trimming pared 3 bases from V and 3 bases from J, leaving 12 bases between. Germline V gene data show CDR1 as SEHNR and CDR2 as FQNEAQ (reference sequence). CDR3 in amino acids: CASSLTGVNYEQYF. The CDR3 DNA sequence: TGTGCCAGCAGCTTGACGGGGGTTAACTACGAGCAGTACTTC.

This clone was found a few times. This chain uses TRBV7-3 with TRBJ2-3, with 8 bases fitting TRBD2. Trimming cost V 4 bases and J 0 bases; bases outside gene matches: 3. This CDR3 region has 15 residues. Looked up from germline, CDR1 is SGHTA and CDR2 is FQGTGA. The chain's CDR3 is CASSSGTSSTDTQYF. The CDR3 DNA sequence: TGTGCCAGCAGCTCTGGGACTAGTAGCACAGATACGCAGTATTTT.

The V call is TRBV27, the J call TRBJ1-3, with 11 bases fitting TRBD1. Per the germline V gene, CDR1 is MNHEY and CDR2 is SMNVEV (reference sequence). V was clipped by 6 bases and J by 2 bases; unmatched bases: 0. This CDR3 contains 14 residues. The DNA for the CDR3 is TGTGCCAGCAGGGGACAGGGGGCTGGAAACACCATATATTTT. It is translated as CASRGQGAGNTIYF.

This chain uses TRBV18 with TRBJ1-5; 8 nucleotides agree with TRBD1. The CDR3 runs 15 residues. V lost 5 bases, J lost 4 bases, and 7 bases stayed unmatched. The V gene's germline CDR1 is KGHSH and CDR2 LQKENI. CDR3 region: CASSGTGGRNQPQHF. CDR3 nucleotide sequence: TGTGCCAGCTCAGGAACAGGGGGGAGGAATCAGCCCCAGCATTTT. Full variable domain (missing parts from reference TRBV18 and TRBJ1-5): NAGVMQNPRHLVRRRGQEARLRCSPMKGHSHVYWYRQLPEEGLKFMVYLQKENIIDESGMPKERFSAEFPKEGPSILRIQQVVRGDSAAYFCASSGTGGRNQPQHFGDGTRLSIL.

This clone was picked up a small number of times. CDR3 amino acids: CASSQDILQHNDGYTF. The CDR3 DNA is TGCGCCAGCAGCCAAGATATCTTACAGCATAATGATGGCTACACCTTC. The chain employs TRBV4-1 and TRBJ1-2; D remains unclear. CDR1 is MGHRA and CDR2 is YSYEKL in the germline V gene. V was pared by 0 bases and J by 6 bases, with 17 bases between. CDR3 length equals 16 residues.

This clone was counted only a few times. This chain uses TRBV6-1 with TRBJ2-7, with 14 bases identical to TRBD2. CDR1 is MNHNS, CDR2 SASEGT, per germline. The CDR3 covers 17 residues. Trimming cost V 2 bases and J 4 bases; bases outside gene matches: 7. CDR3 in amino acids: CASSEFVGLAGEYEQYF. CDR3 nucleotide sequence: TGTGCCAGCAGTGAATTCGTGGGACTAGCGGGAGAATACGAGCAGTACTTC.

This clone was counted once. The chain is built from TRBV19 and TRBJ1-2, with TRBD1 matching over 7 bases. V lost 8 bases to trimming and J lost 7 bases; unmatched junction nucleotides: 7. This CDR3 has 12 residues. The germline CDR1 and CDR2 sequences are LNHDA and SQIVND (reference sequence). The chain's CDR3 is CASRQGQGGYTF. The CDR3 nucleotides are TGTGCCAGTCGACAGGGACAAGGTGGCTACACCTTC.

The chain's CDR3 is CASSLIQQYF. In DNA form, the CDR3 reads TGTGCCAGCAGCCTAATCCAGCAGTACTTC. The chain links TRBV11-2 to TRBJ2-7; D is ambiguous. Trimming left V 5 bases short and J 8 bases short, with 7 bases between. CDR1 SGHAT and CDR2 FQNNGV come from the germline V gene. CDR3 length: 10 amino acids.

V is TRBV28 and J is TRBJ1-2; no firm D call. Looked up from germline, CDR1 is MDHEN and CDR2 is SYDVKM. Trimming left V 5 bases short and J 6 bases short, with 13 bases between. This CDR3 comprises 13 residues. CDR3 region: CASSQALRHGYTF. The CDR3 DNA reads TGTGCCAGCAGTCAGGCGCTCCGGCATGGCTACACCTTC.

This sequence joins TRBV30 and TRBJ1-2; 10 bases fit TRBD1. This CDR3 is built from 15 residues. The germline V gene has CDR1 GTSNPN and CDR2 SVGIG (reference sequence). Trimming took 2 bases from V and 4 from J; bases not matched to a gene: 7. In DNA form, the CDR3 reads TGTGCCTGGAGTCCAGGACAGGGGGGGATCTATGGCTACACCTTC. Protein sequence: CAWSPGQGGIYGYTF.

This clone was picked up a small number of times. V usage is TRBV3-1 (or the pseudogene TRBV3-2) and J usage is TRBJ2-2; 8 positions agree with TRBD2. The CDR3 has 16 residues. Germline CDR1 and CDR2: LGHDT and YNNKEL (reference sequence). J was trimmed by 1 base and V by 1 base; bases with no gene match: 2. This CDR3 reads CASSQGTSRNTGELFF. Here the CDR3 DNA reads TGTGCCAGCAGCCAAGGGACTAGCCGGAACACCGGGGAGCTGTTTTTT.

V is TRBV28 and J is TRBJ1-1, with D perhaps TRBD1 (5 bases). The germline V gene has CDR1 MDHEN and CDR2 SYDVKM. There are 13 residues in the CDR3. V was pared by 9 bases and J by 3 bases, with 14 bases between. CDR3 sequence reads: CASQGTSYTEAFF. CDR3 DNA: TGTGCCAGTCAGGGAACGAGTTACACTGAAGCTTTCTTT.

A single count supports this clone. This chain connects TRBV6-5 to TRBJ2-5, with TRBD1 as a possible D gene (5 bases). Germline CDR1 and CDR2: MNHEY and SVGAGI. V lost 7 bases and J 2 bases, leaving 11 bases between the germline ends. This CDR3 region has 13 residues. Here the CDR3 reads CASTQNRQETQYF. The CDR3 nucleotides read TGTGCCAGCACTCAGAACAGGCAAGAGACCCAGTACTTC.

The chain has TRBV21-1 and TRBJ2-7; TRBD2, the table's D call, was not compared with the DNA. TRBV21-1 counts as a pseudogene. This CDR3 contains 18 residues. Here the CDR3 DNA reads TGTGCCAGCAGCAGGGGGCTTGGGTGGCGGGAGGGTGTTTACGAGCAGTACTTC. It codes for CASSRGLGWREGVYEQYF.

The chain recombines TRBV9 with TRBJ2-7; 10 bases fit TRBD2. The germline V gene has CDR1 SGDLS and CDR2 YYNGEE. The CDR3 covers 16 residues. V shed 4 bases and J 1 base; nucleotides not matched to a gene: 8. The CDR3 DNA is TGTGCCAGCAGCCGACTCTGGACTAGCGGATCCTACGAGCAGTACTTC. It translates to CASSRLWTSGSYEQYF.

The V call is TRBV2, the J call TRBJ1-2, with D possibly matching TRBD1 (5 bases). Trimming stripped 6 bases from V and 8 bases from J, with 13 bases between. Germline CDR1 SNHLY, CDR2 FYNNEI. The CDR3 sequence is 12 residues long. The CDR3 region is CASRDNSEGYTF. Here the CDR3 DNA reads TGTGCCAGCAGGGACAACTCTGAAGGCTACACCTTC.

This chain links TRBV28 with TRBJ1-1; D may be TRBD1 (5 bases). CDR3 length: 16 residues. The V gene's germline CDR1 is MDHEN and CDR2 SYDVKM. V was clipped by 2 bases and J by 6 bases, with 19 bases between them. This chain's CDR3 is CASSLIDGPGVAEAFF. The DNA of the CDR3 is TGTGCCAGCAGTTTAATAGACGGGCCGGGGGTCGCTGAAGCTTTCTTT.

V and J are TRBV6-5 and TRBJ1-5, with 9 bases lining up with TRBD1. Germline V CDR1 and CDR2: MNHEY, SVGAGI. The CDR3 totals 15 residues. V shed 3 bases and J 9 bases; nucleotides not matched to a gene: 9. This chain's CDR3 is CASSYQGQGIWPQHF. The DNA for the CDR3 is TGTGCCAGCAGTTATCAGGGACAGGGTATTTGGCCCCAGCATTTT.

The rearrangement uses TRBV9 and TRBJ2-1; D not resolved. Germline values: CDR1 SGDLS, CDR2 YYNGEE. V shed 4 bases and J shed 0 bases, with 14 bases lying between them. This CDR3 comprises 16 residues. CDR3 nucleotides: TGTGCCAGCAGCCCTCGGGTGCCGAGCTCCTACAATGAGCAGTTCTTC. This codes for CASSPRVPSSYNEQFF.

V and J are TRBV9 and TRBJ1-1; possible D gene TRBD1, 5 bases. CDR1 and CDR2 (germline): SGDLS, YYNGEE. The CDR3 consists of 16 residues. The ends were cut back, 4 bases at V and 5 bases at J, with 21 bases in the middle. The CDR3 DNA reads TGTGCCAGCAGCCCAATCGTCGGGGGGTATGGGACTGAAGCTTTCTTT. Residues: CASSPIVGGYGTEAFF.

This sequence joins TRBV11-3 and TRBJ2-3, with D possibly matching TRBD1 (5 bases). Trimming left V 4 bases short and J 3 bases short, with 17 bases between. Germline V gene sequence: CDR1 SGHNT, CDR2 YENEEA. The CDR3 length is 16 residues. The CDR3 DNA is TGTGCCAGCAGCTCCGCGACAAGGACAAGAACAGATACGCAGTATTTT. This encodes CASSSATRTRTDTQYF.

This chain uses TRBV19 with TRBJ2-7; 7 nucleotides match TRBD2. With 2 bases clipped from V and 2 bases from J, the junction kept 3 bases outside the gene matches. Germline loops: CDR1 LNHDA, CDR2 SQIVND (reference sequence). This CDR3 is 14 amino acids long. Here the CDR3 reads CASSISGTTYEQYF. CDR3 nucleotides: TGTGCCAGTAGTATAAGCGGGACTACCTACGAGCAGTACTTC.

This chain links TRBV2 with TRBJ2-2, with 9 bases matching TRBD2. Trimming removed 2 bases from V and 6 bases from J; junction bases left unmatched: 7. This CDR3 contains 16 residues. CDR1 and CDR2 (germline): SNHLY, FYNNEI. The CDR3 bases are TGTGCCAGCAGTGAACGAGCGGGGGGCCTGGCCGGGGAGCTGTTTTTT. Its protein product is CASSERAGGLAGELFF. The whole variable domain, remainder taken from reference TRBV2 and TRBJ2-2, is EPEVTQTPSHQVTQMGQEVILRCVPISNHLYFYWYRQILGQKVEFLVSFYNNEISEKSEIFDDQFSVERPDGSNFTLKIRSTKLEDSAMYFCASSERAGGLAGELFFGEGSRLTVL.

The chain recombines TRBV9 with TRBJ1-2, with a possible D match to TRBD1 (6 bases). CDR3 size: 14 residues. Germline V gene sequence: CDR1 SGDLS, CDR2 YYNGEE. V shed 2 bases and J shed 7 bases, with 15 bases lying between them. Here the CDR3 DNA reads TGTGCCAGCAGCGTCCCATCAGGGGCAGGTGGCTACACCTTC. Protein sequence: CASSVPSGAGGYTF.

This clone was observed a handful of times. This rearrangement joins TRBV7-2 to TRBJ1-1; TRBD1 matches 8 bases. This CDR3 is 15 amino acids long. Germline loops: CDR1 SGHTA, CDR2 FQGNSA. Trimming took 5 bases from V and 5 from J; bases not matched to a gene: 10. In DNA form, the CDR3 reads TGTGCCAGCAGCATCCCAGGGGGCGGGTTAACTGAAGCTTTCTTT. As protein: CASSIPGGGLTEAFF.

In DNA form, the CDR3 reads TGCGCCAGCAGCCAAGATTTCGGAGAAACAGATACGCAGTATTTT. Its translation is CASSQDFGETDTQYF. V gene TRBV4-3 combines with J gene TRBJ2-3; no clear D gene. V was shortened by 0 bases and J by 3 bases, with 10 bases between the two germline ends. This CDR3 is built from 15 residues. The V gene's germline CDR1 is LGHNA and CDR2 YSLEER.

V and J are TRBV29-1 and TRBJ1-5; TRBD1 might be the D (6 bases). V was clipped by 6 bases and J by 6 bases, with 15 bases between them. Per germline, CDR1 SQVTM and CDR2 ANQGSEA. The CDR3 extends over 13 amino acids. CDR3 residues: CSVRGGGGQPQHF. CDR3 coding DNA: TGCAGCGTAAGAGGGGGGGGCGGTCAGCCCCAGCATTTT.